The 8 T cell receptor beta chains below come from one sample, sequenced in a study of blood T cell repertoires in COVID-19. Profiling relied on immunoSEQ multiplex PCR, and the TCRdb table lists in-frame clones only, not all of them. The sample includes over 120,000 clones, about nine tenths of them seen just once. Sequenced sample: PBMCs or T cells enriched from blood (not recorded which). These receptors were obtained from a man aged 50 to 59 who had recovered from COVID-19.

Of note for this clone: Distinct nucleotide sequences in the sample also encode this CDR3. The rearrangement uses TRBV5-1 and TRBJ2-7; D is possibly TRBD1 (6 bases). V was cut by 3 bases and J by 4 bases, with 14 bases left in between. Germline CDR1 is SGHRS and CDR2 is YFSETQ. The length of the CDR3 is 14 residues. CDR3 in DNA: TGCGCCAGCAGCTCGGAAGGCAGGGGATACGAGCAGTACGTC. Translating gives CASSSEGRGYEQYV.

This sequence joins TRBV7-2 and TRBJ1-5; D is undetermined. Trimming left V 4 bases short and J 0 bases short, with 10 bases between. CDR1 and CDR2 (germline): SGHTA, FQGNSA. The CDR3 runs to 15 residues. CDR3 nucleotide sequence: TGTGCCAGCAGCTCCAGGTCTAATAGCAATCAGCCCCAGCATTTT. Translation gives CASSSRSNSNQPQHF. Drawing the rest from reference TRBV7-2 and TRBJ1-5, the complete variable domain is GAGVSQSPSNKVTEKGKDVELRCDPISGHTALYWYRQSLGQGLEFLIYFQGNSAPDKSGLPSDRFSAERTGGSVSTLTIQRTQQEDSAVYLCASSSRSNSNQPQHFGDGTRLSIL.

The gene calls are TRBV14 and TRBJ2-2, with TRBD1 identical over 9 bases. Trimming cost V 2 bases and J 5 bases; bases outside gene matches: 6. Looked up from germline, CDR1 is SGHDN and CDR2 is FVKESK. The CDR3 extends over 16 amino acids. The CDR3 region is CASSQWTGVRTGELFF. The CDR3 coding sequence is TGTGCCAGCAGCCAATGGACAGGGGTTCGAACCGGGGAGCTGTTTTTT.

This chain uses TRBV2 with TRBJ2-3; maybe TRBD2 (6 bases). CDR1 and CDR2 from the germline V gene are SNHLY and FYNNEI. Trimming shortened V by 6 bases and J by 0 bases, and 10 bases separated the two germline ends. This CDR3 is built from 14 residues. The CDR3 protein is CASRPGLSTDTQYF. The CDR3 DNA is TGTGCCAGCAGACCGGGACTGAGCACAGATACGCAGTATTTT.

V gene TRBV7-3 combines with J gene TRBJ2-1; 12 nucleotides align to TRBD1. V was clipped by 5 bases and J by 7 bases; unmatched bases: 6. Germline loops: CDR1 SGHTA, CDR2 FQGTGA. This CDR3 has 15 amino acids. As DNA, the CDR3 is TGTGCCAGCAGCGAGGGACAGGGGGCGAGGAATGAGCAGTTCTTC. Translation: CASSEGQGARNEQFF.

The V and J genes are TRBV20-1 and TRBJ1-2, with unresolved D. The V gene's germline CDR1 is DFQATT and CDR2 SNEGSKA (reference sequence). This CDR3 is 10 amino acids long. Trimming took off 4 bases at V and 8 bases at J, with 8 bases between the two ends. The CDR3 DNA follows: TGCAGTGCTACACCTGAGGGCTACACCTTC. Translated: CSATPEGYTF.

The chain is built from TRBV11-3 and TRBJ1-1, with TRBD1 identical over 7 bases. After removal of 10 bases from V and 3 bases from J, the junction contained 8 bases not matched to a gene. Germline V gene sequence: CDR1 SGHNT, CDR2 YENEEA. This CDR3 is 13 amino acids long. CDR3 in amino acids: CATLTGRDTEAFF. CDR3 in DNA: TGTGCCACCTTGACAGGGCGGGACACTGAAGCTTTCTTT.

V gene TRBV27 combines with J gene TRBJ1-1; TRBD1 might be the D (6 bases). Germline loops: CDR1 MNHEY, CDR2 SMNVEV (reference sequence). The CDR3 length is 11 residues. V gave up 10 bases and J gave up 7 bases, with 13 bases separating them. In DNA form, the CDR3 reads TGTGCCACTAGGGGGAATGGTGAAGCTTTCTTT. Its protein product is CATRGNGEAFF.